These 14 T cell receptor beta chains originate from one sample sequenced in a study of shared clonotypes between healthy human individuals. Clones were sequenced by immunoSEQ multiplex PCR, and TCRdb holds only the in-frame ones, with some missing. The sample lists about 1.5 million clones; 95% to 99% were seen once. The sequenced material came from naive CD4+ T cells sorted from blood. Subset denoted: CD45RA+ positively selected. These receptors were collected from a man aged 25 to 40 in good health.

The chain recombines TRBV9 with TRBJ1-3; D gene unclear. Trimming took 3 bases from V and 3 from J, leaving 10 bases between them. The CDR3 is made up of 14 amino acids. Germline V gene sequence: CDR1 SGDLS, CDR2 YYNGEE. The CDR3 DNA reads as TGTGCCAGCAGCGCCCCCGGGGTTGGAAACACCATATATTTT. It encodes CASSAPGVGNTIYF.

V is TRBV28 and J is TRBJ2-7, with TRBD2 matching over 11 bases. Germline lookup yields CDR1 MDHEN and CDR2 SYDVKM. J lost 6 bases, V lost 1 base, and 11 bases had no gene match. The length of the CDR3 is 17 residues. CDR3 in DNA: TGTGCCAGCAGTTTATACCTTTTAGCGGGAGGGCCCCTCGAGCAGTACTTC. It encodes CASSLYLLAGGPLEQYF.

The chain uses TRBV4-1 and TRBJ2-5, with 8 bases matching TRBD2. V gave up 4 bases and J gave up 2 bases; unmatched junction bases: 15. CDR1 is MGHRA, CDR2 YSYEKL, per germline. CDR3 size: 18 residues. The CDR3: CASSPGALTGGLQETQYF. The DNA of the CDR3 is TGCGCCAGCAGCCCAGGGGCGTTAACGGGAGGGTTACAAGAGACCCAGTACTTC.

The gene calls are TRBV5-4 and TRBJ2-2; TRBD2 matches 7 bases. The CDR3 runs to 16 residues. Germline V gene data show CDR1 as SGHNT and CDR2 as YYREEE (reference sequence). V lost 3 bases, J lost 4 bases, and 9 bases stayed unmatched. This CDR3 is CASSSGLGPGTGELFF. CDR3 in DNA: TGTGCCAGCAGCTCAGGACTAGGACCGGGCACCGGGGAGCTGTTTTTT.

For the CDR3, the DNA is TGTGCCAGCAGGGGCTCGTACTCCTACGAGCAGTACTTC. Its translation: CASRGSYSYEQYF. This sequence joins TRBV28 and TRBJ2-7; D remains unclear. The V end lost 6 bases, the J end lost 0 bases, and 9 bases lay between the germline ends. The CDR3 runs to 13 residues. Looked up from germline, CDR1 is MDHEN and CDR2 is SYDVKM.

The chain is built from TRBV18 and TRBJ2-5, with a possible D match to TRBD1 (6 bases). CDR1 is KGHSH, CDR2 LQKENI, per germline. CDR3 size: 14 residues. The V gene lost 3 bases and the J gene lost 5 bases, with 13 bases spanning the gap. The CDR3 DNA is TGTGCCAGCTCACCCCTACAGGGTTACGAGACCCAGTACTTC. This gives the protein CASSPLQGYETQYF.

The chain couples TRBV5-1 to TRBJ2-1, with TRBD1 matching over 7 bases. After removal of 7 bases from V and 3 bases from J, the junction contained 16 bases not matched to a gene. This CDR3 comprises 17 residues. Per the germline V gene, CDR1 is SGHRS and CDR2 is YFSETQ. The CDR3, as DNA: TGCGCCAGCGGGTCGGACAGGCCACAAGGTTACTACAATGAGCAGTTCTTC. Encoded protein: CASGSDRPQGYYNEQFF.

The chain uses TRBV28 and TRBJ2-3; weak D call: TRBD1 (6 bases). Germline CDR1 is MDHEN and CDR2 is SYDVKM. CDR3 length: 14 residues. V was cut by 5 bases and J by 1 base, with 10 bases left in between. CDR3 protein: CASSPGQRTDTQYF. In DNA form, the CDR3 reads TGTGCCAGCAGTCCGGGACAACGCACAGATACGCAGTATTTT.

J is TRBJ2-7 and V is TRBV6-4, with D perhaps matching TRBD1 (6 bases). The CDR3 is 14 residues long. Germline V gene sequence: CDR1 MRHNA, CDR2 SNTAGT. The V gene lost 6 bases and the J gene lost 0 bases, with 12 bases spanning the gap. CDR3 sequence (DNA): TGTGCCAGCAGAAAGGACAGCAGCTCCTACGAGCAGTACTTC. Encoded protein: CASRKDSSSYEQYF.

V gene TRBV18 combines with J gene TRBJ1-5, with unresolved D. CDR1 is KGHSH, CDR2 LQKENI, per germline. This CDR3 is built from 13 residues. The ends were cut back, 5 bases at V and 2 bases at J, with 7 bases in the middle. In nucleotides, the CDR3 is TGTGCCAGCTCATCCGAGGGCAATCAGCCCCAGCATTTT. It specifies CASSSEGNQPQHF. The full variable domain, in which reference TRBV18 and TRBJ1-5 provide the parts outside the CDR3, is NAGVMQNPRHLVRRRGQEARLRCSPMKGHSHVYWYRQLPEEGLKFMVYLQKENIIDESGMPKERFSAEFPKEGPSILRIQQVVRGDSAAYFCASSSEGNQPQHFGDGTRLSIL.

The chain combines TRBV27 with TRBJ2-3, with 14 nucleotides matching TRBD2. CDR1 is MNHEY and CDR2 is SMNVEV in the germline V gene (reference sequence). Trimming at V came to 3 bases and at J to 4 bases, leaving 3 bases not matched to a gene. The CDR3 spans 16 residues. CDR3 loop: CASSFRLAGGPDTQYF. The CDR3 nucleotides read TGTGCCAGCAGTTTCCGACTAGCGGGAGGGCCAGATACGCAGTATTTT.

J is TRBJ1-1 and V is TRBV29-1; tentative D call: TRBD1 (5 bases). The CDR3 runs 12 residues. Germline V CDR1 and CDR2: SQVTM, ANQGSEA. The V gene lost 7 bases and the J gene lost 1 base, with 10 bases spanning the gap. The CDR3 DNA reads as TGCAGCGCCGCCCAGGGGAACACTGAAGCTTTCTTT. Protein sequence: CSAAQGNTEAFF.

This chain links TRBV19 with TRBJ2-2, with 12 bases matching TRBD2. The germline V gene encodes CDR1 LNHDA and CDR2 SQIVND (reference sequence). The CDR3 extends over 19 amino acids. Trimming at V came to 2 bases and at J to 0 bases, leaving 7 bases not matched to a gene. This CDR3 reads CASSILASGRASNTGELFF. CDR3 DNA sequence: TGTGCCAGTAGTATATTGGCTAGCGGGAGGGCCTCGAACACCGGGGAGCTGTTTTTT.

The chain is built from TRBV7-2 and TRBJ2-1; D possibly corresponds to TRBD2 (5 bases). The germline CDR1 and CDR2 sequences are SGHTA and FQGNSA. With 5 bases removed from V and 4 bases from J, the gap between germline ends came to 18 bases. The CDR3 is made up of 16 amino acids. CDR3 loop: CASSQRTQPSYNEQFF. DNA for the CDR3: TGTGCCAGCAGCCAAAGGACTCAGCCTAGTTACAATGAGCAGTTCTTC.